The 17 T cell receptor beta chains in this list originate from one sample, sequenced in a study of shared clonotypes between healthy human individuals. Here immunoSEQ multiplex PCR was the method, and the copy in TCRdb shows in-frame clones only, minus some. The sample lists hundreds of thousands of clones, around 80% occurring once. What was sequenced was PBMCs. These receptors were taken from a woman between 40 and 50 years old in good health. Some clones in this sample may be carry-over from other donors' samples.

J is TRBJ2-5 and V is TRBV9; 8 bases agree with TRBD1. Germline loops: CDR1 SGDLS, CDR2 YYNGEE. CDR3 length: 17 residues. Trimming cost V 4 bases and J 1 base; bases outside gene matches: 12. Here the CDR3 DNA reads TGTGCCAGCAGCCCCAGGGCAGGGGGCAGAGTCCAAGAGACCCAGTACTTC. Its protein product is CASSPRAGGRVQETQYF. The variable domain in full, with the rest retrieved from reference TRBV9 and TRBJ2-5, is DSGVTQTPKHLITATGQRVTLRCSPRSGDLSVYWYQQSLDQGLQFLIQYYNGEERAKGNILERFSAQQFPDLHSELNLSSLELGDSALYFCASSPRAGGRVQETQYFGPGTRLLVL.

This clone was observed at least ten times. The same CDR3 arises from other DNA sequences in this sample as well. V and J are TRBV29-1 and TRBJ1-4; D remains unclear. V lost 7 bases to trimming and J lost 6 bases, with 12 bases between them. The CDR3 runs to 12 residues. Germline CDR1 SQVTM, CDR2 ANQGSEA. CDR3 sequence reads: CSAGESDEKLFF. The DNA of the CDR3 is TGCAGCGCTGGAGAATCGGATGAAAAACTGTTTTTT.

Points on this clone: Other nucleotide sequences in the sample specify the same CDR3. The chain carries TRBV27 and TRBJ2-7, with 8 bases matching TRBD1. The V and J ends lost 3 bases and 7 bases, in that order; junction bases with no gene match: 5. CDR1 and CDR2 (germline): MNHEY, SMNVEV (reference sequence). The CDR3 is 13 residues long. CDR3 region: CASSFSGGWEQYF. DNA of the CDR3: TGTGCCAGCAGTTTCTCAGGGGGCTGGGAGCAGTACTTC.

The genes are TRBV7-9 and TRBJ2-7, with D possibly TRBD2 on 5 matching bases. Germline lookup yields CDR1 SEHNR and CDR2 FQNEAQ (reference sequence). The ends were cut back, 5 bases at V and 0 bases at J, with 14 bases in the middle. CDR3 length: 15 amino acids. The CDR3 DNA reads as TGTGCCAGCAGCCCCCGGTCCGGGAACTCCTACGAGCAGTACTTC. It specifies CASSPRSGNSYEQYF. The whole variable domain, filled in from reference TRBV7-9 and TRBJ2-7, reads DTGVSQNPRHKITKRGQNVTFRCDPISEHNRLYWYRQTLGQGPEFLTYFQNEAQLEKSRLLSDRFSAERPKGSFSTLEIQRTEQGDSAMYLCASSPRSGNSYEQYFGPGTRLTVT.

The rearrangement uses TRBV18 and TRBJ2-7; 8 positions agree with TRBD1. This CDR3 contains 15 residues. Germline V gene sequence: CDR1 KGHSH, CDR2 LQKENI. With 2 bases clipped from V and 4 bases from J, the junction kept 7 bases outside the gene matches. CDR3 nucleotides: TGTGCCAGCTCACCAGAGCAGGGGGCGAGGTACGAGCAGTACTTC. This encodes CASSPEQGARYEQYF.

This rearrangement joins TRBV18 to TRBJ1-1; maybe TRBD1 (6 bases). CDR3 size: 16 residues. The V gene's germline CDR1 is KGHSH and CDR2 LQKENI. Trimming pared 2 bases from V and 1 base from J, leaving 14 bases between. The CDR3 protein is CASSPGQLAWNTEAFF. As DNA, the CDR3 is TGTGCCAGCTCACCAGGACAGCTTGCGTGGAACACTGAAGCTTTCTTT.

This chain links TRBV28 with TRBJ2-2, with D possibly called TRBD1 or TRBD2 (5 bases each). This CDR3 region has 14 residues. Per germline, CDR1 MDHEN and CDR2 SYDVKM. Trimming removed 3 bases from V and 7 bases from J, with 12 bases in between. The CDR3: CASSFAGTVGELFF. For the CDR3, the DNA is TGTGCCAGCAGTTTTGCAGGGACGGTCGGGGAGCTGTTTTTT.

This clone was seen a few times. Here the CDR3 reads CASSLNPGQLQPQHF. The CDR3 DNA is TGTGCCAGCAGCTTAAACCCTGGACAGCTTCAGCCCCAGCATTTT. The V and J genes are TRBV7-2 and TRBJ1-5, with D maybe TRBD1 (6 bases). The CDR3 has 15 amino acids. Germline V lookup: CDR1 SGHTA, CDR2 FQGNSA. The ends were cut back, 2 bases at V and 6 bases at J, with 14 bases in the middle.

V usage is TRBV28 and J usage is TRBJ1-2, with D uncertain. CDR1 MDHEN and CDR2 SYDVKM come from the germline V gene. The CDR3 consists of 15 residues. V was shortened by 2 bases and J by 4 bases, with 14 bases between the two germline ends. The CDR3, as DNA: TGTGCCAGCAGTTTAGAGGGAGAGGCCCTCTATGGCTACACCTTC. This translates into CASSLEGEALYGYTF.

This clone was picked up one time. V usage is TRBV11-2 and J usage is TRBJ1-2; TRBD1 aligns across 8 bases. V lost 6 bases to trimming and J lost 3 bases; unmatched junction nucleotides: 3. The CDR3 runs 13 residues. CDR1 and CDR2 from the germline V gene are SGHAT and FQNNGV. The CDR3 sequence: CASSPTGDYGYTF. The CDR3 bases are TGTGCCAGCAGTCCGACAGGGGACTATGGCTACACCTTC.

The chain has TRBV5-4 and TRBJ2-1, with D possibly TRBD1 on 5 matching bases. The V gene lost 0 bases and the J gene lost 0 bases, with 7 bases spanning the gap. This CDR3 has 15 amino acids. Germline V lookup: CDR1 SGHNT, CDR2 YYREEE (reference sequence). The CDR3 loop is CASSLARASYNEQFF. DNA of the CDR3: TGTGCCAGCAGCTTGGCCAGGGCCTCCTACAATGAGCAGTTCTTC.

The chain links TRBV9 to TRBJ2-7; perhaps TRBD1 as D (5 bases). In germline, CDR1 is SGDLS, CDR2 YYNGEE. Trimming took 0 bases from V and 7 from J, leaving 17 bases between them. The CDR3 has 15 amino acids. CDR3 in amino acids: CASSVASLQGAEQYF. The CDR3 DNA reads TGTGCCAGCAGCGTAGCGAGTTTGCAGGGTGCGGAGCAGTACTTC.

This rearrangement joins TRBV5-4 to TRBJ2-1; D remains unclear. Germline CDR1 and CDR2: SGHNT and YYREEE (reference sequence). The CDR3 is made up of 15 amino acids. V was trimmed by 0 bases and J by 0 bases, leaving 7 bases between them. The CDR3 DNA sequence: TGTGCCAGCAGCTTGGATAAAAGCTCCTACAATGAGCAGTTCTTC. This translates into CASSLDKSSYNEQFF. Full variable domain (rest looked up from reference TRBV5-4 and TRBJ2-1): ETGVTQSPTHLIKTRGQQVTLRCSSQSGHNTVSWYQQALGQGPQFIFQYYREEENGRGNFPPRFSGLQFPNYSSELNVNALELDDSALYLCASSLDKSSYNEQFFGPGTRLTVL.

Regarding this clone: This likely came from a read error, as a far larger clone is one base away. This chain joins TRBV7-9 and TRBJ2-1; D unresolved. CDR1 is SEHNR, CDR2 FQNEAQ, per germline (reference sequence). Trimming left V 3 bases short and J 5 bases short, with 14 bases between. This CDR3 spans 15 amino acids. CDR3 DNA sequence: TGTGCCAGCAGCTTCAGAACTAACGGACACAATGAGCAGTTCTTC. Protein product: CASSFRTNGHNEQFF.

The chain is built from TRBV27 and TRBJ1-5; no clear D. The CDR3 has 13 amino acids. Between the trimmed V and J ends, which lost 4 bases and 3 bases, there was a span of 7 bases. Germline V lookup: CDR1 MNHEY, CDR2 SMNVEV (reference sequence). In DNA form, the CDR3 reads TGTGCCAGCAGTTCTACAGTCAATCAGCCCCAGCATTTT. It specifies CASSSTVNQPQHF.

The chain has TRBV30 and TRBJ2-2, with a tentative D call TRBD2 (6 bases). Germline V gene sequence: CDR1 GTSNPN, CDR2 SVGIG (reference sequence). V was cut by 7 bases and J by 6 bases, with 12 bases left in between. There are 12 residues in the CDR3. Here the CDR3 reads CASDPSAGELFF. For the CDR3, the DNA is TGTGCCTCTGATCCTAGCGCCGGGGAGCTGTTTTTT. Full variable domain (missing parts from reference TRBV30 and TRBJ2-2): SQTIHQWPATLVQPVGSPLSLECTVEGTSNPNLYWYRQAAGRGLQLLFYSVGIGQISSEVPQNLSASRPQDRQFILSSKKLLLSDSGFYLCASDPSAGELFFGEGSRLTVL.

This clone was observed once. Other DNA variants within this sample encode the same CDR3. V and J are TRBV9 and TRBJ2-2, with D unresolved. The CDR3 contains 14 residues. V lost 0 bases and J lost 5, with 8 bases in between. CDR1 SGDLS and CDR2 YYNGEE come from the germline V gene. CDR3 coding DNA: TGTGCCAGCAGCGTAGGACCAGGAACCGGGGAGCTGTTTTTT. It yields the protein CASSVGPGTGELFF.